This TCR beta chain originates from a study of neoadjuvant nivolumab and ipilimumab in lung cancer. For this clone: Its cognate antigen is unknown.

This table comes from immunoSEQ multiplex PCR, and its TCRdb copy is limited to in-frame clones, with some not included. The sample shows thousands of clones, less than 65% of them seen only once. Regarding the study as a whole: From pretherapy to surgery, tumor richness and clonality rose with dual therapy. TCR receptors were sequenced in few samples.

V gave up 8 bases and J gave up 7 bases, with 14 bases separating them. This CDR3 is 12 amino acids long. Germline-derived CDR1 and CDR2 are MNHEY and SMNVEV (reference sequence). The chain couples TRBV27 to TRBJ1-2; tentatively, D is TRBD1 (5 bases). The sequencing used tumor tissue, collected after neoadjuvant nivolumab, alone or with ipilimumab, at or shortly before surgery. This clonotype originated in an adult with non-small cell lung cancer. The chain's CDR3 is CASGTWTSGYTF. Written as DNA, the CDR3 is TGTGCCAGCGGTACCTGGACATCTGGCTACACCTTC.